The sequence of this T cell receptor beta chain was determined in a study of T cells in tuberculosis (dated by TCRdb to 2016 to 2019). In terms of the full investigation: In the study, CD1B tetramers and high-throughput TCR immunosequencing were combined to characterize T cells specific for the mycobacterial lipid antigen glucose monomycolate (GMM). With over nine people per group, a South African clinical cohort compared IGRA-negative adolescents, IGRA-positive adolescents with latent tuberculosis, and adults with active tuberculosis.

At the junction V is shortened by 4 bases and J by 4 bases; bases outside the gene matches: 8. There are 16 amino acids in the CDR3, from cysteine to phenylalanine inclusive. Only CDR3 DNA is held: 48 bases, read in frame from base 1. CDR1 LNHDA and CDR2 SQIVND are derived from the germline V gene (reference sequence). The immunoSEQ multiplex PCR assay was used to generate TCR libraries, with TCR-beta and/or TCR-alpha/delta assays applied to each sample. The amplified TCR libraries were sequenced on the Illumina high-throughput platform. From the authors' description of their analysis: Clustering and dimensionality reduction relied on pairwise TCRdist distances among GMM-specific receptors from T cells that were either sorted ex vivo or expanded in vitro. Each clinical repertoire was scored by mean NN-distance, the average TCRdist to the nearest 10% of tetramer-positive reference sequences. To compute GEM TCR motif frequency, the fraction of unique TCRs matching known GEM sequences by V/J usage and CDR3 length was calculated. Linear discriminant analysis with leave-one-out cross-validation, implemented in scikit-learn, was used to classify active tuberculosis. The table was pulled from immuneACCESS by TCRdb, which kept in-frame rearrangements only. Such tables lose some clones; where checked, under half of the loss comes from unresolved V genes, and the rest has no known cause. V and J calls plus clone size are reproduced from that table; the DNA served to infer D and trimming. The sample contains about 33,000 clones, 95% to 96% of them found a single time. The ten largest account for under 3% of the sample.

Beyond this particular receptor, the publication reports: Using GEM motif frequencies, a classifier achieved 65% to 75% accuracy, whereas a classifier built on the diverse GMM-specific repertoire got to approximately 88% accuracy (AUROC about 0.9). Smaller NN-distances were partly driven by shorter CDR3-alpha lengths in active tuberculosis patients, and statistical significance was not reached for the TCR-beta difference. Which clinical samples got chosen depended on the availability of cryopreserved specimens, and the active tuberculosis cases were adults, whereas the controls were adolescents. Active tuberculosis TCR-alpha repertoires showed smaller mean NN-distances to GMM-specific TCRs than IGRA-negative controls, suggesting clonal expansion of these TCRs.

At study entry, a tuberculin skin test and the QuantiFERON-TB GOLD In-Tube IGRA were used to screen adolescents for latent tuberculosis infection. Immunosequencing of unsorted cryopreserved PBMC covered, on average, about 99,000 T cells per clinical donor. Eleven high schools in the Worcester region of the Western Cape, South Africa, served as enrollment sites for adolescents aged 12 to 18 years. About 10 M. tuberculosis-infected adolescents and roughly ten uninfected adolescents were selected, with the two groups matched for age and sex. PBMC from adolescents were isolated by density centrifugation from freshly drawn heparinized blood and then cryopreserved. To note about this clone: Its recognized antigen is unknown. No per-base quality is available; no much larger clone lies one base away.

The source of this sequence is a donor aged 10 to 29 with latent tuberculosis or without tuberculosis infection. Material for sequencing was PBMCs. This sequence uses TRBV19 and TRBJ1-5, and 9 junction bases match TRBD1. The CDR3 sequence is CASSKWTGDGNQPQHF. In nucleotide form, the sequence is TGTGCCAGTAGTAAATGGACAGGGGATGGGAATCAGCCCCAGCATTTT.